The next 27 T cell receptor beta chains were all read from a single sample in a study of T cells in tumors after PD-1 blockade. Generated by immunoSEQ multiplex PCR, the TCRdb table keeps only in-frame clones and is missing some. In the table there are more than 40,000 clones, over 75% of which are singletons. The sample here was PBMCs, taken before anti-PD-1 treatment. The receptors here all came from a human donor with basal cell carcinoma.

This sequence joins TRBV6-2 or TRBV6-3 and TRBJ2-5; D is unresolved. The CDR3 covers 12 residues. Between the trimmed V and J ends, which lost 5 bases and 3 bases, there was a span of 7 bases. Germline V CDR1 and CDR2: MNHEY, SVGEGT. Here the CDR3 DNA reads TGTGCCAGCAGTAACACAGAAGAGACCCAGTACTTC. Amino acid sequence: CASSNTEETQYF.

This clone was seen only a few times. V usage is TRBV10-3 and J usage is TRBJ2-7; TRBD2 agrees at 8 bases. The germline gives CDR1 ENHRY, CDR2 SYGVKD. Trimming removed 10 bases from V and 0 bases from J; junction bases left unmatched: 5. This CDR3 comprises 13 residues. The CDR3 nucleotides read TGTGCCACCGTAGCGGGGAGCTCCTACGAGCAGTACTTC. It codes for CATVAGSSYEQYF.

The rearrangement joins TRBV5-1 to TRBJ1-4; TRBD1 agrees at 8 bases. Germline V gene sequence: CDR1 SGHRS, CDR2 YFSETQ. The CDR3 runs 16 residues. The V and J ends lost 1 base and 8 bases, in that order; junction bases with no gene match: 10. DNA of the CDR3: TGCGCCAGCAGCTTGTCAGGGGGCGCAATTCGGGAAAAACTGTTTTTT. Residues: CASSLSGGAIREKLFF.

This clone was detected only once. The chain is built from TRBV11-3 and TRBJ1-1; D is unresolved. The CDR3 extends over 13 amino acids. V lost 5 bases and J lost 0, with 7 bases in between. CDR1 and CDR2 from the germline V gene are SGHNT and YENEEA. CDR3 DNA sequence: TGTGCCAGCAGCCGGCAGATGAACACTGAAGCTTTCTTT. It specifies CASSRQMNTEAFF.

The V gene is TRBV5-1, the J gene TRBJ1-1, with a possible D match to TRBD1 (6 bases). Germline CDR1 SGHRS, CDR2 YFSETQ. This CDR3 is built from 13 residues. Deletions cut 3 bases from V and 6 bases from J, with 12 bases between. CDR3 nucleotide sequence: TGCGCCAGCAGCTCAAGGGGGGAGCCTGAAGCTTTCTTT. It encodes CASSSRGEPEAFF.

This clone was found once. CDR3 loop: CASSQDWDTVKAFF. DNA for the CDR3: TGTGCCAGCAGCCAAGATTGGGACACGGTTAAAGCTTTCTTT. V usage is TRBV4-2 and J usage is TRBJ1-1; perhaps TRBD1 as D (6 bases). The CDR3 sequence is 14 residues long. The V and J ends lost 0 bases and 9 bases respectively, with 14 bases between them. Germline CDR1 and CDR2: LGHNA and YNFKEQ.

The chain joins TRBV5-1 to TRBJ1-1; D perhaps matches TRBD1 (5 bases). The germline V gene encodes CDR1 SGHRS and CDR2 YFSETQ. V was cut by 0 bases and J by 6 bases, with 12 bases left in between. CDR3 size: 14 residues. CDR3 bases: TGCGCCAGCAGCTTGGGGTTGGGGACGGCTGAAGCTTTCTTT. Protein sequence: CASSLGLGTAEAFF.

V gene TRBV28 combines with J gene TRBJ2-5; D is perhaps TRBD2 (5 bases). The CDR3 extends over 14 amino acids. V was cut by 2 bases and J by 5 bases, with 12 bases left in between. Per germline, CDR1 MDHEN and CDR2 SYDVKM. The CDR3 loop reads CASSLQASSETQYF. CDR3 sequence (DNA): TGTGCCAGCAGTTTACAGGCTAGCTCGGAGACCCAGTACTTC.

CDR3 DNA sequence: TGCGCCAGCAGTGAGTCGGACCAGCCCCAGCATTTT. Its protein is CASSESDQPQHF. The chain is built from TRBV10-2 and TRBJ1-5; D is ambiguous. Germline-derived CDR1 and CDR2 are WSHSY and SAAADI. The CDR3 runs 12 residues. V lost 0 bases and J lost 7, with 4 bases in between.

CDR3 sequence reads: CAWSVGIGTLNNQPQHF. In nucleotides, the CDR3 is TGTGCCTGGAGTGTAGGGATTGGGACTCTTAACAATCAGCCCCAGCATTTT. The chain links TRBV30 to TRBJ1-5; D is perhaps TRBD1 (5 bases). The V gene's germline CDR1 is GTSNPN and CDR2 SVGIG (reference sequence). V lost 0 bases and J lost 3, with 18 bases in between. This CDR3 comprises 17 residues.

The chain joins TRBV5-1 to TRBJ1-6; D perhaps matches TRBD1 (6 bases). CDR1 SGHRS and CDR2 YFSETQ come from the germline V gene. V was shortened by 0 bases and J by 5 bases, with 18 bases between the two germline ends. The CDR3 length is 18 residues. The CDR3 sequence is CASSLGLYGRDNNSPLHF. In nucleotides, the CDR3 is TGCGCCAGCAGCTTGGGTTTGTATGGCAGGGACAATAATTCACCCCTCCACTTT.

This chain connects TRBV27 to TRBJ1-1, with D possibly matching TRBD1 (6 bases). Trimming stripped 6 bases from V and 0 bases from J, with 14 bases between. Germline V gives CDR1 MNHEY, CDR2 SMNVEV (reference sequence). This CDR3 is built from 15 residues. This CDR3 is CASSPDSYMNTEAFF. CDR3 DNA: TGTGCCAGCAGCCCGGACAGCTATATGAACACTGAAGCTTTCTTT.

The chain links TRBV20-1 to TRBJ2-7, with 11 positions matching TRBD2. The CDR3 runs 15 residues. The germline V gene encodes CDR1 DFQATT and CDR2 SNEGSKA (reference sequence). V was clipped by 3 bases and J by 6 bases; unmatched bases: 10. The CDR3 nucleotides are TGCAGTGCTAGTGGAGCGCTAGCGGGGGGAGGCGAGCAGTACTTC. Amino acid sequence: CSASGALAGGGEQYF.

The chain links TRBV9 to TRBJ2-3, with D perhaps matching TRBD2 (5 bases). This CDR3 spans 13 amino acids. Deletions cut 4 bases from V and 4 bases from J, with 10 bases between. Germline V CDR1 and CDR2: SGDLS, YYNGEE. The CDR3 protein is CASSPLGSDTQYF. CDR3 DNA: TGTGCCAGCAGCCCACTAGGCTCAGATACGCAGTATTTT.

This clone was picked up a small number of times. In DNA form, the CDR3 reads TGTGCCAGCAGCCAAGTGAGTCGGGGCGACGTGCCCCAGCATTTT. This translates into CASSQVSRGDVPQHF. The J gene is TRBJ1-5, the V gene TRBV4-2; D may be TRBD1 (5 bases). This CDR3 has 15 amino acids. V was cut by 1 base and J by 9 bases, with 16 bases left in between. Germline CDR1 reads LGHNA; CDR2 reads YNFKEQ.

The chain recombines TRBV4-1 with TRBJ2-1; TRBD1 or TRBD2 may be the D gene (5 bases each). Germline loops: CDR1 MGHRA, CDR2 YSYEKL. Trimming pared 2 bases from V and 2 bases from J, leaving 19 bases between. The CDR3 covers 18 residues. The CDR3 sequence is CASSQSARDVRTYNEQFF. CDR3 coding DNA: TGCGCCAGCAGCCAATCAGCTCGGGACGTTCGCACCTACAATGAGCAGTTCTTC.

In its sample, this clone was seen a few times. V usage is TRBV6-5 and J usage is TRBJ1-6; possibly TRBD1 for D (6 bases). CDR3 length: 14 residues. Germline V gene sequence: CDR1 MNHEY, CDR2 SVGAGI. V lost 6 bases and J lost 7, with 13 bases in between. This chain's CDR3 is CASRGDINNSPLHF. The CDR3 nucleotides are TGTGCCAGCAGGGGGGACATAAACAATTCACCCCTCCACTTT.

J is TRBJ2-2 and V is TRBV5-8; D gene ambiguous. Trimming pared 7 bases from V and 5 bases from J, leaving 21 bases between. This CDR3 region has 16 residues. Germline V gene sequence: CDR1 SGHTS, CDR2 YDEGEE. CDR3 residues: CASPGSFTGLTGELFF. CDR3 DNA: TGTGCCAGCCCAGGTTCTTTTACTGGGTTAACCGGGGAGCTGTTTTTT.

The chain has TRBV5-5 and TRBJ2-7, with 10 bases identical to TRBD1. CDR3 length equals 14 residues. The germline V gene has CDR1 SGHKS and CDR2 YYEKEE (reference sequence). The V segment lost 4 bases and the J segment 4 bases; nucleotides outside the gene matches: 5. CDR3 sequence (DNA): TGTGCCAGCAGCCCCGACAGGGGGCGATACGAGCAGTACTTC. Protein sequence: CASSPDRGRYEQYF.

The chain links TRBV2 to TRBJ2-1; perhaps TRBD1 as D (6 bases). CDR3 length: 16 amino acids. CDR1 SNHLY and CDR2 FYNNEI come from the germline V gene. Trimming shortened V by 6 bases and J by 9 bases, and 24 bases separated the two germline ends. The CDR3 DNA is TGTGCCAGCAGCGGCTTGCTCACAGGGCAAGGGGGTGAGCAGTTCTTC. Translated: CASSGLLTGQGGEQFF.

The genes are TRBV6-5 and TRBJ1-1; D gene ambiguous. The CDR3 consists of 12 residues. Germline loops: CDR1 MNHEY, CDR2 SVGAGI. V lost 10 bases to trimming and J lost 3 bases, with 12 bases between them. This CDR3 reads CATSPWYTEAFF. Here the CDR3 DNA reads TGTGCCACCTCCCCTTGGTACACTGAAGCTTTCTTT.

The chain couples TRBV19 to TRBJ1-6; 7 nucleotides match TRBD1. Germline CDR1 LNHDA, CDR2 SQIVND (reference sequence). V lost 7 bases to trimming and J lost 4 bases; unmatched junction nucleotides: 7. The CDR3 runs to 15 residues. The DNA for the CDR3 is TGTGCCAGTACTCTCGGACAGGCGTATAATTCACCCCTCCACTTT. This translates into CASTLGQAYNSPLHF.

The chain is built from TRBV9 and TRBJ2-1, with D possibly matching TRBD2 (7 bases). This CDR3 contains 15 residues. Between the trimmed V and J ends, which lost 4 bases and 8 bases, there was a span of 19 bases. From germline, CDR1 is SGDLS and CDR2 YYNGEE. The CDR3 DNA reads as TGTGCCAGCAGCTTCAAGGGGGGGGCCAGGTATGAGCAGTTCTTC. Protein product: CASSFKGGARYEQFF.

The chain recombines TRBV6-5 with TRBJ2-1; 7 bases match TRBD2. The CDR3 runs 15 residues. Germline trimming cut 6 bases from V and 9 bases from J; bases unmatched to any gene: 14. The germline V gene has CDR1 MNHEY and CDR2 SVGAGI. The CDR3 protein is CASSPLPRWEGEQFF. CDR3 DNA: TGTGCCAGCAGCCCGTTACCTCGTTGGGAGGGTGAGCAGTTCTTC.

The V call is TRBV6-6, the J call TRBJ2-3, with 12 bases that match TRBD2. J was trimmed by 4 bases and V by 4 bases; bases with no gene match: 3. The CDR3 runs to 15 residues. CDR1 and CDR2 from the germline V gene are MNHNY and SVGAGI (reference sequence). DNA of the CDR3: TGTGCCAGCAGTTTGACTAGCGGGGGCCCAGATACGCAGTATTTT. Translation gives CASSLTSGGPDTQYF.

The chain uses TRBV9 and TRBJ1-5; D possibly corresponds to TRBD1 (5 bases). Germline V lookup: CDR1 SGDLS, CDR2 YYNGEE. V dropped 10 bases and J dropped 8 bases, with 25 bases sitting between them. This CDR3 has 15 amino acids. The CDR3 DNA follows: TGTGCCCGCCGCGCCCGGGGGGGGGAGAGGGAGCCCCAGCATTTT. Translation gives CARRARGGEREPQHF.

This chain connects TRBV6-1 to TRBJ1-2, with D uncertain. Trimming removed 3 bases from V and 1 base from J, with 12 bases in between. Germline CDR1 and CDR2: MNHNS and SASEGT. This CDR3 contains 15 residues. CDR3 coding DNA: TGTGCCAGCAGTGACGCAGCCTCGAATAACTATGGCTACACCTTC. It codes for CASSDAASNNYGYTF.